This TCR beta chain was identified during a study of T cells after yellow fever vaccination. Study outcomes and limitations: Reappearance after the booster was seen for most primary-vaccination clones, at 95% to 96% CD4 and more than 80% CD8.

TCRdb redid the calling of the 5' RACE reads with MiXCR, one entry per CDR3 protein. Of nearly 550,000 distinct CDR3 sequences in the sample, around 21% were seen once. Germline lookup yields CDR1 LGHNA and CDR2 YSLEER. The CDR3 runs 16 residues. J was trimmed by 5 bases and V by 0 bases; bases with no gene match: 7. Note on this clonotype: What it binds is unknown.

The source of this sequence is a young man who received the YFV17D yellow fever vaccine. The chain is built from TRBV4-3 and TRBJ2-3, with 8 bases identical to TRBD2. The sample consisted of PBMCs, taken 15 days after the yellow fever booster vaccination. The CDR3 reads CASSQDRSAGGDTQYF. The CDR3 nucleotides are TGCGCCAGCAGCCAAGATCGGTCGGCGGGGGGAGATACGCAGTATTTT.